This T cell receptor beta chain was captured in a study of blood T cell repertoires in COVID-19. As for the study in general: Acute-phase and convalescent COVID-19 samples originated in the United States, Italy and Spain. Sources were T cells, B-cell-depleted T cells, or PBMCs; the material itself was cDNA or gDNA.

Under the authors' procedure: Amplification of reference gene primers was used by the study to estimate nucleated cell counts. TCRdb's copy holds only in-frame clones and misses some; the assay was immunoSEQ multiplex PCR. V and J calls plus clone size are reproduced from that table; the DNA served to infer D and trimming. The profile shows roughly 140,000 clones, more than 75% of them singletons. The CDR3 is 15 residues long. Losses at the gene ends were 5 bases for V and 2 bases for J; bases not matched to a gene: 3. Looked up from germline, CDR1 is SGHRS and CDR2 is YFSETQ. Sequencing used peripheral blood. This clonotype was sampled from a man aged 55 to 70 with active or convalescent COVID-19. V usage is TRBV5-1 and J usage is TRBJ2-1, with TRBD2 identical over 11 bases. The CDR3 coding sequence is TGCGCCAGCAGTACTAGCGGGAGTCCCTACAATGAGCAGTTCTTC. The encoded protein is CASSTSGSPYNEQFF.